Each of the 25 T cell receptor beta chains below was sequenced from the same sample in a study of cytomegalovirus exposure and HLA in healthy donors. Profiling relied on immunoSEQ multiplex PCR, and the TCRdb table lists in-frame clones only, not all of them. The sample lists around 150,000 clones; almost 85% were seen once. Sequencing was performed on PBMCs. Source of these receptors: a man aged 30 to 39 in good health and CMV-seropositive.

The V gene is TRBV30, the J gene TRBJ2-7; weak D call: TRBD2 (6 bases). The V gene's germline CDR1 is GTSNPN and CDR2 SVGIG (reference sequence). V lost 5 bases, J lost 5 bases, and 16 bases lay in between. The length of the CDR3 is 13 residues. The CDR3 region has the DNA TGTGCCTGGGGTGGGGGACTCCGCCACGAGCAGTACTTC. Protein product: CAWGGGLRHEQYF.

This rearrangement joins TRBV10-3 to TRBJ2-1, with D possibly being TRBD1 (5 bases). Trimming stripped 4 bases from V and 7 bases from J, with 14 bases between. Per germline, CDR1 ENHRY and CDR2 SYGVKD. The CDR3 sequence is 14 residues long. The CDR3 reads CAISVIQGSNEQFF. CDR3 coding DNA: TGTGCCATCAGTGTTATTCAGGGATCGAATGAGCAGTTCTTC.

This chain joins TRBV6-6 and TRBJ1-3, with 9 bases matching TRBD1. V shed 4 bases and J 2 bases; nucleotides not matched to a gene: 6. CDR3 length: 16 amino acids. From germline, CDR1 is MNHNY and CDR2 SVGAGI (reference sequence). The CDR3 DNA reads TGTGCCAGCAGTTGGGACAGGGTGAACGCTGGAAACACCATATATTTT. It yields the protein CASSWDRVNAGNTIYF.

CDR3 DNA sequence: TGCGCCAGCAGCCAAGCTAGACGGGGGAACTATGGCTACACCTTC. It specifies CASSQARRGNYGYTF. The rearrangement uses TRBV4-3 and TRBJ1-2; TRBD1 is a possible D gene (5 bases). CDR3 size: 15 residues. The ends were cut back, 1 base at V and 2 bases at J, with 11 bases in the middle. Germline V lookup: CDR1 LGHNA, CDR2 YSLEER.

The J gene is TRBJ1-2, the V gene TRBV19; TRBD1 matches 7 bases. This CDR3 spans 18 amino acids. V shed 0 bases and J 1 base; nucleotides not matched to a gene: 11. Germline assignment: CDR1 LNHDA and CDR2 SQIVND (reference sequence). CDR3 coding DNA: TGTGCCAGTAGTATAGATTGGGGACAGATACGACTTAACTATGGCTACACCTTC. It encodes CASSIDWGQIRLNYGYTF.

The rearrangement joins TRBV7-2 to TRBJ2-3; 13 positions match TRBD2. CDR1 and CDR2 from the germline V gene are SGHTA and FQGNSA. V gave up 10 bases and J gave up 5 bases; unmatched junction bases: 6. The CDR3 is 14 residues long. As DNA, the CDR3 is TGTGCCACCACTAGCGGGGGGGCCCGAGATACGCAGTATTTT. Its translation: CATTSGGARDTQYF. Full variable domain (rest looked up from reference TRBV7-2 and TRBJ2-3): GAGVSQSPSNKVTEKGKDVELRCDPISGHTALYWYRQSLGQGLEFLIYFQGNSAPDKSGLPSDRFSAERTGGSVSTLTIQRTQQEDSAVYLCATTSGGARDTQYFGPGTRLTVL.

In its sample, this clone was seen a few times. The V and J genes are TRBV6-5 and TRBJ1-2, with D unclear. The length of the CDR3 is 12 residues. Trimming removed 4 bases at V and 5 bases at J, with 8 bases between. Germline lookup yields CDR1 MNHEY and CDR2 SVGAGI. The CDR3 sequence is CASSLNGYGYTF. The CDR3 DNA sequence: TGTGCCAGCAGTTTGAACGGTTATGGCTACACCTTC.

The rearrangement links TRBV7-2 to TRBJ2-7; TRBD2 might be the D (5 bases). The CDR3 has 15 amino acids. The V gene lost 1 base and the J gene lost 2 bases, with 12 bases spanning the gap. CDR1 is SGHTA and CDR2 is FQGNSA in the germline V gene. The CDR3, as DNA: TGTGCCAGCAGCTTAGACCGCCAGCGGACCTACGAGCAGTACTTC. Translating gives CASSLDRQRTYEQYF.

The chain has TRBV29-1 and TRBJ2-5; tentatively, D is TRBD1 (5 bases). The CDR3 extends over 12 amino acids. Germline values: CDR1 SQVTM, CDR2 ANQGSEA. V was clipped by 4 bases and J by 2 bases, with 8 bases between them. The CDR3 sequence: CSVATGQETQYF. The CDR3 DNA sequence: TGCAGCGTTGCCACAGGACAAGAGACCCAGTACTTC. Full variable domain (outside the CDR3, taken from reference TRBV29-1 and TRBJ2-5): SAVISQKPSRDICQRGTSLTIQCQVDSQVTMMFWYRQQPGQSLTLIATANQGSEATYESGFVIDKFPISRPNLTFSTLTVSNMSPEDSSIYLCSVATGQETQYFGPGTRLLVL.

The chain has TRBV2 and TRBJ2-7; tentative D call: TRBD1 (5 bases). Germline V gene lookup returns CDR1 SNHLY and CDR2 FYNNEI. The V end was cut by 6 bases, the J end by 5 bases, with 8 bases between. This CDR3 comprises 11 residues. CDR3 sequence reads: CASSVTDEQYF. In DNA, the CDR3 is TGTGCCAGCAGCGTGACAGACGAGCAGTACTTC.

This rearrangement joins TRBV23-1 to TRBJ1-1; the D is unclear. TRBV23-1 counts as an open reading frame of uncertain function. The CDR3 has 16 amino acids. Trimming stripped 3 bases from V and 0 bases from J, with 14 bases between. CDR3 DNA sequence: TGCGCCAGCAGTCATGAGGGAGGATCCCTGAACACTGAAGCTTTCTTT. Translation: CASSHEGGSLNTEAFF.

The chain recombines TRBV28 with TRBJ1-3; TRBD1 matches at 7 bases. CDR3 length equals 15 residues. Germline CDR1 is MDHEN and CDR2 is SYDVKM. Trimming took 4 bases from V and 9 from J; bases not matched to a gene: 12. CDR3 protein: CASSWGQSSRGTIYF. The CDR3 DNA is TGTGCCAGCAGTTGGGGACAGTCTTCAAGGGGCACCATATATTTT.

V usage is TRBV7-8 and J usage is TRBJ1-5; D is unresolved. Trimming left V 2 bases short and J 0 bases short, with 14 bases between. The CDR3 runs to 17 residues. Germline CDR1 SGHVS, CDR2 FQNEAQ. The CDR3, as DNA: TGTGCCAGCAGCTTAAGAGCCGGTTATTATAGCAATCAGCCCCAGCATTTT. The encoded protein is CASSLRAGYYSNQPQHF.

The chain recombines TRBV4-1 with TRBJ2-1; 7 bases fit TRBD2. This CDR3 comprises 15 residues. The V gene end was trimmed by 0 bases and the J gene end by 2 bases; junction bases not matched to a gene: 1. From germline, CDR1 is MGHRA and CDR2 YSYEKL. The CDR3 DNA follows: TGCGCCAGCAGCCAAGATCGGGAGGCCTACAATGAGCAGTTCTTC. Its translation: CASSQDREAYNEQFF.

This clone has a single count. The chain joins TRBV2 to TRBJ2-7, with 8 bases fitting TRBD1. The CDR3 has 14 amino acids. Germline values: CDR1 SNHLY, CDR2 FYNNEI. The J segment lost 4 bases and the V segment lost 5 bases, leaving 7 bases of the junction unmatched. Here the CDR3 DNA reads TGTGCCAGCAGTAGGGACAGGACAACTTACGAGCAGTACTTC. Translation gives CASSRDRTTYEQYF.

The chain has TRBV11-2 and TRBJ2-5; tentative D call: TRBD2 (5 bases). The V end lost 5 bases, the J end lost 3 bases, and 16 bases lay between the germline ends. CDR1 SGHAT and CDR2 FQNNGV come from the germline V gene. The CDR3 is made up of 15 amino acids. DNA for the CDR3: TGTGCCAGCAGCATTCCTACGGGGAAGAAAGAGACCCAGTACTTC. Its protein product is CASSIPTGKKETQYF.

The J gene is TRBJ2-7, the V gene TRBV5-4, with TRBD1 matching 8 bases. CDR3 length: 15 residues. Germline CDR1 reads SGHNT; CDR2 reads YYREEE (reference sequence). Trimming took 0 bases from V and 3 from J; bases not matched to a gene: 5. CDR3 region: CASSLGTGKGYEQYF. The CDR3 DNA reads as TGTGCCAGCAGCTTGGGGACAGGGAAGGGCTACGAGCAGTACTTC.

The chain employs TRBV9 and TRBJ1-2; possible D gene TRBD1, 6 bases. The V and J ends lost 0 bases and 4 bases respectively, with 19 bases between them. The CDR3 has 17 residues. The germline CDR1 and CDR2 sequences are SGDLS and YYNGEE. CDR3 DNA: TGTGCCAGCAGCGTAGGGTCTCGGGCAGGGGAGACCTATGGCTACACCTTC. It yields the protein CASSVGSRAGETYGYTF.

The table lists this clone with many counts. The CDR3 coding sequence is TGTGCCAGCAGCGTCGGGACACTCAGTGAAGGGGAAGAGACCCAGTACTTC. Translation: CASSVGTLSEGEETQYF. The V gene is TRBV5-6, the J gene TRBJ2-5; D might be TRBD1 (6 bases). Trimming stripped 4 bases from V and 3 bases from J, with 22 bases between. CDR1 SGHDT and CDR2 YYEEEE come from the germline V gene. The CDR3 is made up of 17 amino acids.

This clone was detected only once. The chain recombines TRBV13 with TRBJ2-7, with unresolved D. CDR3 size: 12 residues. Germline-derived CDR1 and CDR2 are PRHDT and FYEKMQ (reference sequence). V was shortened by 1 base and J by 4 bases, with 5 bases between the two germline ends. The CDR3 DNA reads TGTGCCAGCAGCTTAGATAGATACGAGCAGTACTTC. Amino acid sequence: CASSLDRYEQYF.

This clone appeared a few times. This chain joins TRBV9 and TRBJ2-7; TRBD2 matches at 9 bases. Germline CDR1 reads SGDLS; CDR2 reads YYNGEE. CDR3 length: 14 residues. The ends lost 3 bases at V and 5 bases at J; junction bases unmatched: 6. CDR3 sequence reads: CASSEGLAFHEQYF. The CDR3 bases are TGTGCCAGCAGCGAGGGACTAGCATTCCACGAGCAGTACTTC.

The J gene is TRBJ2-1, the V gene TRBV5-1, with 14 bases that match TRBD2. This CDR3 has 16 residues. The J segment lost 7 bases and the V segment lost 3 bases, leaving 6 bases of the junction unmatched. Looked up from germline, CDR1 is SGHRS and CDR2 is YFSETQ. CDR3 residues: CASSSSGLAGGNEQFF. Written as DNA, the CDR3 is TGCGCCAGCAGCTCCTCTGGACTAGCGGGGGGTAATGAGCAGTTCTTC.

The chain recombines TRBV10-3 with TRBJ2-7, with 13 positions matching TRBD2. Germline CDR1 ENHRY, CDR2 SYGVKD. After removal of 0 bases from V and 3 bases from J, the junction contained 11 bases not matched to a gene. This CDR3 has 19 residues. In DNA, the CDR3 is TGTGCCATCAGTGAGTCAAGAGGGTTACTAGCGGGAGGGAACTACGAGCAGTACTTC. Translating gives CAISESRGLLAGGNYEQYF.

The V gene is TRBV5-1, the J gene TRBJ2-5; TRBD2 aligns across 12 bases. The germline V gene encodes CDR1 SGHRS and CDR2 YFSETQ. The CDR3 is made up of 15 amino acids. Trimming took 4 bases from V and 4 from J; bases not matched to a gene: 5. DNA for the CDR3: TGCGCCAGCAGCCAAGGACTAGCGGGGTTAGAGACCCAGTACTTC. Encoded protein: CASSQGLAGLETQYF. The full variable domain, with the rest looked up from reference TRBV5-1 and TRBJ2-5, is KAGVTQTPRYLIKTRGQQVTLSCSPISGHRSVSWYQQTPGQGLQFLFEYFSETQRNKGNFPGRFSGRQFSNSRSEMNVSTLELGDSALYLCASSQGLAGLETQYFGPGTRLLVL.

V is TRBV5-1 and J is TRBJ1-2; tentative D call: TRBD1 (6 bases). The CDR3 is 15 amino acids. Germline CDR1 SGHRS, CDR2 YFSETQ. Trimming took off 0 bases at V and 8 bases at J, with 17 bases between the two ends. The CDR3 spells CASSLEASGGQGYTF. The CDR3 coding sequence is TGCGCCAGCAGCTTGGAGGCATCGGGGGGCCAAGGCTACACCTTC.